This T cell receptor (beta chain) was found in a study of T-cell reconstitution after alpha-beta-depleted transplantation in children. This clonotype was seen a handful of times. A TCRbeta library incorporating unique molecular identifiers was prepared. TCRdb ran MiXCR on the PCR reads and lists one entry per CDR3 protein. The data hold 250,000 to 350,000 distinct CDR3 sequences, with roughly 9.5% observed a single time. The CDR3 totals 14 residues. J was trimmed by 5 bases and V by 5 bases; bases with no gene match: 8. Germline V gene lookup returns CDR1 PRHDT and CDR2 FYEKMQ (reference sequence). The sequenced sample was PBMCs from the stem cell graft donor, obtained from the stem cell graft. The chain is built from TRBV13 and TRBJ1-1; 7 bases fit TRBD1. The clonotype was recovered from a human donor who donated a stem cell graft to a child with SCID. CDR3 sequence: CASSARQGRTEAFF. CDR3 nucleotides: TGTGCCAGCAGCGCGCGACAGGGTAGGACTGAAGCTTTCTTT. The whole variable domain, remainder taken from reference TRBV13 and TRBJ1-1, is AAGVIQSPRHLIKEKRETATLKCYPIPRHDTVYWYQQGPGQDPQFLISFYEKMQSDKGSIPDRFSAQQFSDYHSELNMSSLELGDSALYFCASSARQGRTEAFFGQGTRLTVV.